This T cell receptor beta chain derives from a study of T cell repertoires in cytomegalovirus infection. For the study at large: Public TCR beta signatures were indicative of both CMV infection and a matching HLA type. Overall study results and limits: Summed frequency of shared TCR beta families picked out CMV carriers who also had the relevant HLA. Predominance within the ex vivo response was attributable to HLA-C-restricted CMV-specific TCR beta clonotypes.

There are 15 residues in the CDR3. V lost 3 bases, J lost 7 bases, and 5 bases stayed unmatched. Germline V gives CDR1 LNHDA, CDR2 SQIVND (reference sequence). TCRdb re-analysed the reads in MiXCR, keeping a single row per CDR3 protein. The sample consists of roughly 600,000 distinct CDR3 sequences, about 24% of them appearing once. With regard to this clonotype: Its antigen is unidentified.

This receptor was taken from a human donor in good health (CMV status not recorded). Some clones in this sample may be carry-over from other donors' samples. The J gene is TRBJ2-1, the V gene TRBV19, with TRBD2 identical over 11 bases. The sequenced sample was CD8+ T cells from PBMCs. The chain's CDR3 is CASSMSSGGANEQFF. In DNA, the CDR3 is TGTGCCAGTAGTATGAGTAGCGGGGGGGCTAATGAGCAGTTCTTC.